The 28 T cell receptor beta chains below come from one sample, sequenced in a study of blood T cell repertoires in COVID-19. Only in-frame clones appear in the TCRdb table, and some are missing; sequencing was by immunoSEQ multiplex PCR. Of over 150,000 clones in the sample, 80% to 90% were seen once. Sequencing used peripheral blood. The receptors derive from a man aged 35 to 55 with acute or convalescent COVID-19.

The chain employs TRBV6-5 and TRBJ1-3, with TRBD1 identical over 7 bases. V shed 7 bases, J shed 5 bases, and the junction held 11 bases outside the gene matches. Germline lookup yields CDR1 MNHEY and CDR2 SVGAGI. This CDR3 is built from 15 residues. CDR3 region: CASTRMTGSRNTIYF. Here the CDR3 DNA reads TGTGCCAGCACCCGTATGACAGGGTCCAGAAACACCATATATTTT.

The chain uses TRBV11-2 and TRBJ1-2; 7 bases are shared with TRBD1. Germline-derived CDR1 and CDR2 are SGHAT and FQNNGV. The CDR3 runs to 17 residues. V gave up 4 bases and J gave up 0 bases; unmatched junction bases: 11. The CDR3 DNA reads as TGTGCCAGCAGCTCGGCCTTACAGGGACAGACTAACTATGGCTACACCTTC. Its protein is CASSSALQGQTNYGYTF.

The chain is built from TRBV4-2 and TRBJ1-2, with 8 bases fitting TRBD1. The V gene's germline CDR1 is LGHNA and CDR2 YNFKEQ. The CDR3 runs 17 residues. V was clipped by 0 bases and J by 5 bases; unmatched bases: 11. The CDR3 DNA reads TGTGCCAGCAGCCAAGAGTTGACACAGGGGGGCTTATATGGCTACACCTTC. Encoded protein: CASSQELTQGGLYGYTF.

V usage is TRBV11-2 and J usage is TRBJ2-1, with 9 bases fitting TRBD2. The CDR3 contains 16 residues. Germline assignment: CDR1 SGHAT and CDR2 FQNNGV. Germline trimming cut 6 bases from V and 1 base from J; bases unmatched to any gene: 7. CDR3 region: CASSSLRGGSYNEQFF. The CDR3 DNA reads TGTGCCAGCAGTTCCCTGCGGGGGGGATCCTACAATGAGCAGTTCTTC.

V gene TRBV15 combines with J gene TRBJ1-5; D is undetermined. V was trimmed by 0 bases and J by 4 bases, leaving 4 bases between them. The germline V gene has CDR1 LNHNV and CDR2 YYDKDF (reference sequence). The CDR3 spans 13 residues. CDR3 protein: CATSRDRNQPQHF. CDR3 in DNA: TGTGCCACCAGCAGAGACAGAAATCAGCCCCAGCATTTT.

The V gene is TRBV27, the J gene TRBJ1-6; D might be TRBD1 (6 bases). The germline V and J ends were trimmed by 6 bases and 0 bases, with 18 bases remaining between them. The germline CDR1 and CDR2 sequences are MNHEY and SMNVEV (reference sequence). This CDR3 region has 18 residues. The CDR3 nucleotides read TGTGCCAGCAGCTATACAACAGGGCCGAGCTCCTATAATTCACCCCTCCACTTT. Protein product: CASSYTTGPSSYNSPLHF.

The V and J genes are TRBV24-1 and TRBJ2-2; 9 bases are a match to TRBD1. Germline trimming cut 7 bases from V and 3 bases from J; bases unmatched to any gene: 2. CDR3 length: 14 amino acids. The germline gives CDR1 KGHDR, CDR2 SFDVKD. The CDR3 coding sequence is TGTGCCACCAGCGACAGGGGGGACACCGGGGAGCTGTTTTTT. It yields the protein CATSDRGDTGELFF.

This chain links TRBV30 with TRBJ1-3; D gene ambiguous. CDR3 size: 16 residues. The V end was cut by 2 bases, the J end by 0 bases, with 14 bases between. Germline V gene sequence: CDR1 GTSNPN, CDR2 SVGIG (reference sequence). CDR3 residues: CAWSPLVDYSGNTIYF. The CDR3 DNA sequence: TGTGCCTGGAGTCCCCTGGTGGACTACTCTGGAAACACCATATATTTT. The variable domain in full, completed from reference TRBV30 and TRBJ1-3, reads SQTIHQWPATLVQPVGSPLSLECTVEGTSNPNLYWYRQAAGRGLQLLFYSVGIGQISSEVPQNLSASRPQDRQFILSSKKLLLSDSGFYLCAWSPLVDYSGNTIYFGEGSWLTVV.

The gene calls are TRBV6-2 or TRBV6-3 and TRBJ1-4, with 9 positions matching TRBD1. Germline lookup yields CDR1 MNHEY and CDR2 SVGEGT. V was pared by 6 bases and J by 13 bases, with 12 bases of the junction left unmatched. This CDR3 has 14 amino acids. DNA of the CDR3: TGTGCCAGCAGCGAGGGACAGGGTGTCATTACACTGTTTTTT. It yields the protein CASSEGQGVITLFF.

The CDR3 sequence: CASSVIPGNLGSYGYTF. Written as DNA, the CDR3 is TGTGCCAGCAGCGTAATACCGGGAAATTTGGGATCCTATGGCTACACCTTC. J is TRBJ1-2 and V is TRBV5-4, with D hard to call. The CDR3 runs 17 residues. Germline V gene sequence: CDR1 SGHNT, CDR2 YYREEE (reference sequence). Trimming shortened V by 4 bases and J by 4 bases, and 23 bases separated the two germline ends.

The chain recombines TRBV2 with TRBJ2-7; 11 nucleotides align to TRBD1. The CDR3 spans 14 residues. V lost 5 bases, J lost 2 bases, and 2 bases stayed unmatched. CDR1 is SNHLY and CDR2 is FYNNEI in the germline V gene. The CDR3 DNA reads TGTGCCAGCAGTCCGGACAGGGGGCCCTACGAGCAGTACTTC. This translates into CASSPDRGPYEQYF. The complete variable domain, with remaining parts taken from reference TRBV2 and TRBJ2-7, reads EPEVTQTPSHQVTQMGQEVILRCVPISNHLYFYWYRQILGQKVEFLVSFYNNEISEKSEIFDDQFSVERPDGSNFTLKIRSTKLEDSAMYFCASSPDRGPYEQYFGPGTRLTVT.

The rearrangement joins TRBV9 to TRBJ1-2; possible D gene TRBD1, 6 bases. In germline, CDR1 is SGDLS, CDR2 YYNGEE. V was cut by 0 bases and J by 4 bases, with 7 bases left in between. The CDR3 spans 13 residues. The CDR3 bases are TGTGCCAGCAGCGTAGGGACAGTCTATGGCTACACCTTC. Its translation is CASSVGTVYGYTF.

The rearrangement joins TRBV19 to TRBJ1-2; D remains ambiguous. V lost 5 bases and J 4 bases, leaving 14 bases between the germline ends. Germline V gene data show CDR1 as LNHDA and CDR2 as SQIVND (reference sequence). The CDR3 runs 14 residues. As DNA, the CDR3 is TGTGCCAGTAGTGCCCGGGGTGAGGGCTATGGCTACACCTTC. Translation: CASSARGEGYGYTF.

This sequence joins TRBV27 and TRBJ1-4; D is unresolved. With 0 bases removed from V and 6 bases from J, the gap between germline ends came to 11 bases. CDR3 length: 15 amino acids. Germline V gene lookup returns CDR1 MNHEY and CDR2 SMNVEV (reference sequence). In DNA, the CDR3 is TGTGCCAGCAGTTTATCACGGGAGAGCTATGAAAAACTGTTTTTT. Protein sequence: CASSLSRESYEKLFF.

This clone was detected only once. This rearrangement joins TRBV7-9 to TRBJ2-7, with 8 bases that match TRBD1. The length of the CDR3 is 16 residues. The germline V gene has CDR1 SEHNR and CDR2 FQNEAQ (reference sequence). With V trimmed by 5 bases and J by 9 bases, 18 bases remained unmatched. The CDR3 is CASSPTGQGFRVGQYF. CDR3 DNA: TGTGCCAGCAGCCCGACCGGACAGGGATTTAGGGTAGGGCAGTACTTC.

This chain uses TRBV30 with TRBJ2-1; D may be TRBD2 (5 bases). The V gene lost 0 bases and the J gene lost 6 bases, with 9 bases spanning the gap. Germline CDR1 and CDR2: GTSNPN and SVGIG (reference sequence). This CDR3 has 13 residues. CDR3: CAWSVQTINEQFF. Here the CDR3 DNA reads TGTGCCTGGAGTGTACAGACTATCAATGAGCAGTTCTTC.

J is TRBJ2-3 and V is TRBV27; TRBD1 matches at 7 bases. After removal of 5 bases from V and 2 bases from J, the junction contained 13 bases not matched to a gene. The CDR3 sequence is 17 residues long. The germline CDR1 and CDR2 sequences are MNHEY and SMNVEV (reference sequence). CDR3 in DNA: TGTGCCAGCAGTGACCGGACAGGTTGGGCATACACAGATACGCAGTATTTT. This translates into CASSDRTGWAYTDTQYF.

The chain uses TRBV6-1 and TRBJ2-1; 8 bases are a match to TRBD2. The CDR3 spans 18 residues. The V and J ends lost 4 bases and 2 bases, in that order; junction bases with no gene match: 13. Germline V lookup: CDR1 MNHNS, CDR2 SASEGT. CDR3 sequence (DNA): TGTGCCAGCAGTGCTTTTGCGGGGGGCTTAATGACCTACAATGAGCAGTTCTTC. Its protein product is CASSAFAGGLMTYNEQFF.

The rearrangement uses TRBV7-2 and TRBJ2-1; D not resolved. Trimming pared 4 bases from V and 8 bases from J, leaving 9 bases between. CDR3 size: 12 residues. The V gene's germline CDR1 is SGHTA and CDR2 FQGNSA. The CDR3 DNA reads TGTGCCAGCAGCTCCCTCCGTGATGAGCAGTTCTTC. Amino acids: CASSSLRDEQFF.

In DNA form, the CDR3 reads TGCGCCAGCAGCCAAGATATTGGAGGCTTATACGAGCAGTACTTC. Translation gives CASSQDIGGLYEQYF. The J gene is TRBJ2-7, the V gene TRBV4-3; D perhaps matches TRBD2 (5 bases). The germline CDR1 and CDR2 sequences are LGHNA and YSLEER. The CDR3 is 15 amino acids. V was cut by 0 bases and J by 4 bases, with 13 bases left in between.

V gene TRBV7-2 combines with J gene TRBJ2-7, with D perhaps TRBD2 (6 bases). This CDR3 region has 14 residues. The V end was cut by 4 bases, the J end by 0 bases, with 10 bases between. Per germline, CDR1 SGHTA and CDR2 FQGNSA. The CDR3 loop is CASSWGTPSYEQYF. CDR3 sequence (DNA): TGTGCCAGCAGCTGGGGGACTCCCTCCTACGAGCAGTACTTC.

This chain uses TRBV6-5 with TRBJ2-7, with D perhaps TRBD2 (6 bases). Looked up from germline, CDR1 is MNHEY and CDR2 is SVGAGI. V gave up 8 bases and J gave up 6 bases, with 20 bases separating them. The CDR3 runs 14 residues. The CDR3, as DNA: TGTGCCAGCTCCTTGGGGGGATCGACCCTCGAGCAGTACTTC. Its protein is CASSLGGSTLEQYF.

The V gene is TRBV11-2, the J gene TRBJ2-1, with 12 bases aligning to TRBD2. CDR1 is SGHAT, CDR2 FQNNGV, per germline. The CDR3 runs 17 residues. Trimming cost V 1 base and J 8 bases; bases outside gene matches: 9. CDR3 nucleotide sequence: TGTGCCAGCAGCTTAGCGCTAGCGGGGGGGAGTTGGGATGAGCAGTTCTTC. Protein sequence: CASSLALAGGSWDEQFF.

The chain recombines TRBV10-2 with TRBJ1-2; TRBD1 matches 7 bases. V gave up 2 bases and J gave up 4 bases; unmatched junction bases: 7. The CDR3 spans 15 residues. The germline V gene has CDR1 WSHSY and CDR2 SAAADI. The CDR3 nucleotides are TGCGCCAGCAGTGAGCGACAGGGAACGCCCTATGGCTACACCTTC. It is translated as CASSERQGTPYGYTF.

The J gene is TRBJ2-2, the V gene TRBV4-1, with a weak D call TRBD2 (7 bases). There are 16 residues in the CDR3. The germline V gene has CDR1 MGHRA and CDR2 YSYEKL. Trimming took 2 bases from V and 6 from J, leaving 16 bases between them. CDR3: CASSQNGGQAAGELFF. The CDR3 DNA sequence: TGCGCCAGCAGCCAAAACGGGGGGCAGGCGGCCGGGGAGCTGTTTTTT.

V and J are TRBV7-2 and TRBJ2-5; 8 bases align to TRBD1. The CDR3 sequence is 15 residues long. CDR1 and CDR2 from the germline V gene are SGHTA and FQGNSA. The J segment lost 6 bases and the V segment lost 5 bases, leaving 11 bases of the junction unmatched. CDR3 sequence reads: CASSPMRQGAQTQYF. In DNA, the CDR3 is TGTGCCAGCAGCCCGATGAGGCAGGGGGCACAGACCCAGTACTTC.

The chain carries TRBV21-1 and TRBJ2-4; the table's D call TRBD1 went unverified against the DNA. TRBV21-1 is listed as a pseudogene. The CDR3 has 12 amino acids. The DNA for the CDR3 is TGTGCCAGCAGACAGGGACCAAACATTCAGTACTTC. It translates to CASRQGPNIQYF.

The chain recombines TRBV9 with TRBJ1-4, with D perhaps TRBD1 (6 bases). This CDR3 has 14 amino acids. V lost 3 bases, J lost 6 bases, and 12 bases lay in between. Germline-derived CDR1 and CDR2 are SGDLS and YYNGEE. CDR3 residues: CASSGAGAHEKLFF. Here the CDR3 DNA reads TGTGCCAGCAGCGGAGCAGGGGCCCATGAAAAACTGTTTTTT.